This T cell receptor beta chain originates from a study of shared clonotypes between healthy human individuals. Clones were read by immunoSEQ multiplex PCR, and TCRdb kept only the in-frame ones, dropping some. This sample has 2 million or so clones, with about 95% found just once. This receptor was obtained from a man between 18 and 35 years old in good health. The sequencing sample was made of naive CD4+ T cells sorted from blood. Subset denoted: CD45RA+ positively selected.

The CDR3 spells CASSLALAGFKETQYF. The CDR3 nucleotides are TGCGCCAGCAGCTTGGCGTTAGCGGGATTTAAAGAGACCCAGTACTTC. V usage is TRBV5-1 and J usage is TRBJ2-5; 8 positions match TRBD2. The V and J ends lost 0 bases and 3 bases, in that order; junction bases with no gene match: 7. The V gene's germline CDR1 is SGHRS and CDR2 YFSETQ. CDR3 length: 16 residues.